This passage covers 28 T cell receptor beta chains from one sample sequenced in a study of T cell changes during pregnancy in multiple sclerosis. Produced via immunoSEQ multiplex PCR; TCRdb's table is partial and in-frame only. The repertoire holds around 39,000 clones, with over 80% as singletons. Sample: PBMCs (not recorded whether the cells were cultured). These receptors were obtained from a female donor with multiple sclerosis, enrolled in a pregnancy study.

The CDR3 nucleotides read TGTGCTAGTGGTTCTGCCGAGACAACGAGCACAGATACGCAGTATTTT. It is translated as CASGSAETTSTDTQYF. The rearrangement links TRBV12-5 to TRBJ2-3, with no clear D. The CDR3 contains 16 residues. V was pared by 4 bases and J by 0 bases, with 14 bases between. The germline CDR1 and CDR2 sequences are LGHNT and FRNRAP.

The rearrangement joins TRBV28 to TRBJ1-5, with 7 bases lining up with TRBD1. With V trimmed by 7 bases and J by 6 bases, 12 bases remained unmatched. The CDR3 covers 15 residues. Germline CDR1 reads MDHEN; CDR2 reads SYDVKM. DNA of the CDR3: TGTGCCAGCAACCTCAGGCAGGGGGAAACTCAGCCCCAGCATTTT. Protein: CASNLRQGETQPQHF.

This clone was found a few times. The chain uses TRBV6-4 and TRBJ2-3; D is possibly TRBD2 (6 bases). The CDR3 has 14 residues. V was cut by 3 bases and J by 0 bases, with 7 bases left in between. Per the germline V gene, CDR1 is MRHNA and CDR2 is SNTAGT. Here the CDR3 DNA reads TGTGCCAGCAGTGATGGGGGGAGCACAGATACGCAGTATTTT. Amino acid sequence: CASSDGGSTDTQYF.

The chain carries TRBV2 and TRBJ2-1; 9 bases match TRBD2. This CDR3 is 16 amino acids long. The junction had 7 bases not matched to a gene; V was cut back by 2 bases and J by 5 bases. The germline V gene has CDR1 SNHLY and CDR2 FYNNEI. CDR3 region: CASSEWASGVHNEQFF. The CDR3 region has the DNA TGTGCCAGCAGTGAATGGGCTAGCGGGGTCCACAATGAGCAGTTCTTC. Supplemented by reference TRBV2 and TRBJ2-1, the full variable domain reads EPEVTQTPSHQVTQMGQEVILRCVPISNHLYFYWYRQILGQKVEFLVSFYNNEISEKSEIFDDQFSVERPDGSNFTLKIRSTKLEDSAMYFCASSEWASGVHNEQFFGPGTRLTVL.

This clone was observed a single time. The rearrangement uses TRBV7-8 and TRBJ1-2, with a possible D match to TRBD1 (5 bases). Trimming pared 1 base from V and 7 bases from J, leaving 19 bases between. Looked up from germline, CDR1 is SGHVS and CDR2 is FQNEAQ. This CDR3 is built from 16 residues. CDR3 nucleotides: TGTGCCAGCAGCTTAGGTGGGGCAGGCCTTTACTCTGGCTACACCTTC. Its translation is CASSLGGAGLYSGYTF.

This chain connects TRBV19 to TRBJ1-5, with D possibly matching TRBD1 (5 bases). Looked up from germline, CDR1 is LNHDA and CDR2 is SQIVND (reference sequence). The ends were cut back, 3 bases at V and 5 bases at J, with 14 bases in the middle. CDR3 size: 15 residues. CDR3 nucleotide sequence: TGTGCCAGTAGTATGATGTGGGGGATAGATCAGCCCCAGCATTTT. Its translation: CASSMMWGIDQPQHF.

V is TRBV9 and J is TRBJ2-1; 10 bases map to TRBD2. The V segment lost 0 bases and the J segment 6 bases; nucleotides outside the gene matches: 3. From germline, CDR1 is SGDLS and CDR2 YYNGEE. This CDR3 has 15 amino acids. CDR3 loop: CASSVGLAGGNEQFF. Here the CDR3 DNA reads TGTGCCAGCAGCGTAGGATTAGCGGGAGGCAATGAGCAGTTCTTC.

The CDR3 region is CASSASGNRGEQYF. The CDR3 coding sequence is TGTGCCAGCAGCGCCAGCGGGAACCGGGGGGAGCAGTACTTC. The genes are TRBV7-2 and TRBJ2-7, with 7 bases identical to TRBD2. Germline CDR1 SGHTA, CDR2 FQGNSA. The CDR3 is 14 residues long. The V gene end was trimmed by 5 bases and the J gene end by 7 bases; junction bases not matched to a gene: 11.

This chain links TRBV18 with TRBJ2-7; 7 bases line up with TRBD2. J lost 4 bases, V lost 4 bases, and 13 bases had no gene match. Germline V gene data show CDR1 as KGHSH and CDR2 as LQKENI. The CDR3 length is 16 residues. The CDR3 bases are TGTGCCAGCTCACGTACCCAGAAAAGGGAGGGTTACGAGCAGTACTTC. Translating it yields CASSRTQKREGYEQYF.

The rearrangement uses TRBV19 and TRBJ2-1, with a tentative D call TRBD1 (5 bases). Germline V gene data show CDR1 as LNHDA and CDR2 as SQIVND (reference sequence). With 2 bases removed from V and 5 bases from J, the gap between germline ends came to 13 bases. The CDR3 extends over 15 amino acids. The CDR3 coding sequence is TGTGCCAGTAGTATATGGCAGGGCGAAGACAATGAGCAGTTCTTC. Translating it yields CASSIWQGEDNEQFF.

This clone has a single count. The rearrangement joins TRBV7-3 to TRBJ2-1, with D possibly matching TRBD2 (5 bases). The V gene's germline CDR1 is SGHTA and CDR2 FQGTGA. Between the trimmed V and J ends, which lost 1 base and 9 bases, there was a span of 19 bases. This CDR3 spans 16 amino acids. The chain's CDR3 is CASSLRRSGAKGEQFF. The DNA of the CDR3 is TGTGCCAGCAGCTTAAGAAGGAGCGGAGCTAAAGGTGAGCAGTTCTTC.

The chain employs TRBV5-6 and TRBJ1-1; D uncertain. The CDR3 is 13 residues long. Trimming removed 7 bases at V and 0 bases at J, with 10 bases between. CDR1 SGHDT and CDR2 YYEEEE come from the germline V gene. The CDR3 DNA sequence: TGTGCCAGCTCGCGAATCTTGAACACTGAAGCTTTCTTT. Its protein product is CASSRILNTEAFF. Using reference TRBV5-6 and TRBJ1-1 for the parts outside the CDR3, the full variable domain is DAGVTQSPTHLIKTRGQQVTLRCSPKSGHDTVSWYQQALGQGPQFIFQYYEEEERQRGNFPDRFSGHQFPNYSSELNVNALLLGDSALYLCASSRILNTEAFFGQGTRLTVV.

The V gene is TRBV5-1, the J gene TRBJ2-3; 10 nucleotides agree with TRBD2. V shed 2 bases, J shed 4 bases, and the junction held 7 bases outside the gene matches. The CDR3 has 16 amino acids. The V gene's germline CDR1 is SGHRS and CDR2 YFSETQ. Here the CDR3 reads CASSLLSSGGADTQYF. The DNA of the CDR3 is TGCGCCAGCAGCTTACTCTCTAGCGGGGGCGCAGATACGCAGTATTTT.

The chain employs TRBV4-1 and TRBJ1-5; TRBD1 matches 8 bases. V dropped 4 bases and J dropped 5; count of bases not matched to a gene: 7. In germline, CDR1 is MGHRA, CDR2 YSYEKL. There are 15 residues in the CDR3. CDR3 in amino acids: CASSRIQGAYQPQHF. In DNA, the CDR3 is TGCGCCAGCAGCCGCATCCAGGGGGCGTATCAGCCCCAGCATTTT.

J is TRBJ2-1 and V is TRBV6-1, with 8 bases matching TRBD1. Germline loops: CDR1 MNHNS, CDR2 SASEGT. The CDR3 has 15 amino acids. Trimming cost V 4 bases and J 8 bases; bases outside gene matches: 10. CDR3 nucleotides: TGTGCCAGCAGTGCCGCAGGACAGGGTATCGATGAGCAGTTCTTC. Translation: CASSAAGQGIDEQFF.

The J gene is TRBJ1-4, the V gene TRBV28; 9 bases fit TRBD1. This CDR3 has 14 residues. Germline CDR1 and CDR2: MDHEN and SYDVKM. Trimming at V came to 5 bases and at J to 11 bases, leaving 9 bases not matched to a gene. The CDR3 is CASSLQGQGNKLFF. Here the CDR3 DNA reads TGTGCCAGCAGTCTACAGGGACAGGGCAATAAACTGTTTTTT.

The DNA of the CDR3 is TGTGCCAGCAGCTTAAAAGAGGACACCTACTCGTTCTTC. This codes for CASSLKEDTYSFF. The genes are TRBV13 and TRBJ2-1; weak D call: TRBD1 (5 bases). The CDR3 sequence is 13 residues long. Germline V lookup: CDR1 PRHDT, CDR2 FYEKMQ (reference sequence). Trimming pared 2 bases from V and 15 bases from J, leaving 17 bases between. The whole variable domain, filled in from reference TRBV13 and TRBJ2-1, reads AAGVIQSPRHLIKEKRETATLKCYPIPRHDTVYWYQQGPGQDPQFLISFYEKMQSDKGSIPDRFSAQQFSDYHSELNMSSLELGDSALYFCASSLKEDTYSFFGPGTRLTVL.

This chain connects TRBV19 to TRBJ2-3; 7 bases are a match to TRBD2. The CDR3 is made up of 14 amino acids. The germline gives CDR1 LNHDA, CDR2 SQIVND (reference sequence). V gave up 6 bases and J gave up 1 base; unmatched junction bases: 4. The CDR3 DNA reads as TGTGCCAGTAGCCCCGCGGGGGGCACAGATACGCAGTATTTT. Residues: CASSPAGGTDTQYF.

V and J are TRBV19 and TRBJ1-5, with a weak D call TRBD1 (5 bases). V was shortened by 6 bases and J by 2 bases, with 20 bases between the two germline ends. This CDR3 is 17 amino acids long. Germline CDR1 reads LNHDA; CDR2 reads SQIVND (reference sequence). The CDR3 DNA follows: TGTGCCAGTAGGGTACACCCGACGGGGGTTGGCAATCAGCCCCAGCATTTT. Translation: CASRVHPTGVGNQPQHF.

Only one count was recorded for this clone. The rearrangement links TRBV5-4 to TRBJ2-7; tentatively, D is TRBD2 (6 bases). Germline loops: CDR1 SGHNT, CDR2 YYREEE (reference sequence). V was shortened by 2 bases and J by 3 bases, with 9 bases between the two germline ends. The CDR3 length is 13 residues. In DNA, the CDR3 is TGTGCCAGCAGCTTCACTAGCAACTACGAGCAGTACTTC. This sequence encodes CASSFTSNYEQYF.

The V call is TRBV9, the J call TRBJ2-3; D remains unclear. Looked up from germline, CDR1 is SGDLS and CDR2 is YYNGEE. The ends were cut back, 6 bases at V and 2 bases at J, with 16 bases in the middle. CDR3 length: 15 residues. The CDR3 loop is CASTRPGSDTDTQYF. The CDR3 nucleotides read TGTGCCAGCACTCGACCCGGGTCCGACACAGATACGCAGTATTTT.

The chain has TRBV7-9 and TRBJ1-5; TRBD1 might be the D (5 bases). Germline CDR1 and CDR2: SEHNR and FQNEAQ (reference sequence). This CDR3 has 13 residues. Trimming left V 5 bases short and J 6 bases short, with 11 bases between. CDR3 sequence: CASSPDTFQPQHF. The CDR3 nucleotides are TGTGCCAGCAGCCCGGACACCTTTCAGCCCCAGCATTTT.

The J gene is TRBJ2-3, the V gene TRBV28; 8 positions match TRBD1. Germline V gene lookup returns CDR1 MDHEN and CDR2 SYDVKM. The CDR3 is 16 residues long. The trim removed 5 bases at V and 0 bases at J, leaving 7 bases unmatched. The chain's CDR3 is CASSPNRGTSTDTQYF. The DNA for the CDR3 is TGTGCCAGCAGTCCTAACAGGGGGACTAGCACAGATACGCAGTATTTT.

This chain uses TRBV6-4 with TRBJ2-1; no firm D call. Germline lookup yields CDR1 MRHNA and CDR2 SNTAGT. The CDR3 has 14 amino acids. The ends were cut back, 2 bases at V and 10 bases at J, with 15 bases in the middle. The CDR3 region is CASSDISGSLEQFF. CDR3 sequence (DNA): TGTGCCAGCAGTGACATATCTGGATCGTTGGAGCAGTTCTTC.

This chain joins TRBV27 and TRBJ2-7, with 10 bases fitting TRBD1. The CDR3 sequence is 15 residues long. Unmatched junction bases numbered 7, after V lost 4 bases and J lost 4 bases. The V gene's germline CDR1 is MNHEY and CDR2 SMNVEV (reference sequence). The CDR3 loop reads CASSYGQGEIYEQYF. Here the CDR3 DNA reads TGTGCCAGCAGTTACGGACAGGGGGAGATTTACGAGCAGTACTTC.

Concerning this clone: The sample contains more than one DNA sequence encoding this CDR3. The rearrangement uses TRBV4-2 and TRBJ2-7; 7 positions match TRBD1. The germline gives CDR1 LGHNA, CDR2 YNFKEQ. V lost 0 bases, J lost 4 bases, and 3 bases stayed unmatched. The CDR3 covers 14 residues. The CDR3 DNA is TGTGCCAGCAGCCAAGATCGGACAGGATACGAGCAGTACTTC. This encodes CASSQDRTGYEQYF.

CDR3: CTSRVDGLCTSRANVLTF. CDR3 coding DNA: TGCACCAGCAGGGTCGATGGTTTGTGCACAAGTCGGGCCAACGTCCTGACTTTC. This chain links TRBV1 with TRBJ2-6; whether TRBD1, the table's D call, matches the DNA was not checked. TRBV1 is an annotated pseudogene. This CDR3 is built from 18 residues.

The J gene is TRBJ2-5, the V gene TRBV6-5, with TRBD1 identical over 10 bases. Trimming took 2 bases from V and 3 from J; bases not matched to a gene: 6. The germline V gene has CDR1 MNHEY and CDR2 SVGAGI. The length of the CDR3 is 16 residues. The CDR3: CASSYTLGTGEETQYF. DNA for the CDR3: TGTGCCAGCAGTTACACCCTGGGGACAGGGGAAGAGACCCAGTACTTC.